Following are 7 T cell receptor beta chains from one sample sequenced in a study of cytomegalovirus exposure and HLA in healthy donors. Both 60 Vbeta primers and 13 Jbeta primers went into the PCR. TCRdb's table, derived via immunoSEQ multiplex PCR, lists solely in-frame clones and lacks some. This sample has 150,000 to 200,000 clones, with around 80% found just once. The specimen sequenced was PBMCs. The source of these receptors is a man between 18 and 29 years old in good health and CMV-seronegative.

The rearrangement links TRBV4-2 to TRBJ2-1, with D unresolved. Germline CDR1 is LGHNA and CDR2 is YNFKEQ. The CDR3 has 13 residues. Deletions cut 0 bases from V and 7 bases from J, with 7 bases between. CDR3 region: CASSQDRVNEQFF. CDR3 nucleotides: TGTGCCAGCAGCCAAGATCGAGTTAATGAGCAGTTCTTC.

This rearrangement joins TRBV7-9 to TRBJ2-7; 9 nucleotides line up with TRBD2. From germline, CDR1 is SEHNR and CDR2 FQNEAQ (reference sequence). V shed 5 bases and J 2 bases; nucleotides not matched to a gene: 13. CDR3 length equals 17 residues. This CDR3 reads CASSTWGEREDPYEQYF. CDR3 in DNA: TGTGCCAGCAGCACCTGGGGGGAGCGGGAGGACCCCTACGAGCAGTACTTC. The variable domain in full, completed from reference TRBV7-9 and TRBJ2-7, reads DTGVSQNPRHKITKRGQNVTFRCDPISEHNRLYWYRQTLGQGPEFLTYFQNEAQLEKSRLLSDRFSAERPKGSFSTLEIQRTEQGDSAMYLCASSTWGEREDPYEQYFGPGTRLTVT.

The J gene is TRBJ1-5, the V gene TRBV6-1; D not certain. From germline, CDR1 is MNHNS and CDR2 SASEGT. There are 15 residues in the CDR3. V shed 0 bases and J shed 2 bases, with 8 bases lying between them. CDR3 protein: CASSEAGGGNQPQHF. Written as DNA, the CDR3 is TGTGCCAGCAGTGAAGCGGGAGGCGGCAATCAGCCCCAGCATTTT.

The chain employs TRBV10-3 and TRBJ2-7, with TRBD1 matching 7 bases. Germline assignment: CDR1 ENHRY and CDR2 SYGVKD. The ends lost 5 bases at V and 7 bases at J; junction bases unmatched: 14. The CDR3 is 15 residues long. The CDR3 DNA follows: TGTGCCATCAGTTTTACGACAGGGCCCCCTGGGGAGCAGTACTTC. It specifies CAISFTTGPPGEQYF.

This clone appeared a few times. The rearrangement links TRBV30 to TRBJ1-5, with no clear D. Germline CDR1 reads GTSNPN; CDR2 reads SVGIG (reference sequence). V shed 2 bases and J shed 0 bases, with 5 bases lying between them. This CDR3 comprises 13 residues. The CDR3 nucleotides read TGTGCCTGGAGTACTTTTAGCAATCAGCCCCAGCATTTT. This translates into CAWSTFSNQPQHF.

The chain employs TRBV11-2 and TRBJ2-1; TRBD2 is a possible D gene (6 bases). Deletions cut 3 bases from V and 1 base from J, with 7 bases between. CDR1 is SGHAT, CDR2 FQNNGV, per germline. CDR3 length: 14 amino acids. In nucleotides, the CDR3 is TGTGCCAGCAGCTTCGGGGGATCCTACAATGAGCAGTTCTTC. It translates to CASSFGGSYNEQFF.

V and J are TRBV5-5 and TRBJ1-5; 9 bases agree with TRBD1. After removal of 3 bases from V and 2 bases from J, the junction contained 3 bases not matched to a gene. The CDR3 consists of 15 residues. From germline, CDR1 is SGHKS and CDR2 YYEKEE (reference sequence). The chain's CDR3 is CASSWTGDGNQPQHF. Written as DNA, the CDR3 is TGTGCCAGCAGCTGGACAGGGGACGGCAATCAGCCCCAGCATTTT.